This T cell receptor beta chain was identified in a study of PD-L1 blockade in urothelial cancer. Overall study: Each blood sample yielded a median of around 150,000 T cells.

Assay used: immunoSEQ multiplex PCR; TCRdb lists only in-frame clones, some missing. Counted here are roughly 26,000 clones, 70% to 90% occurring once; the ten biggest clones make up around 3.3%. V was cut by 3 bases and J by 4 bases, with 9 bases left in between. CDR1 and CDR2 from the germline V gene are SGHTA and FQGNSA. This CDR3 is built from 14 residues. This clone was observed a handful of times. Sequencing was performed on PBMCs, taken around atezolizumab (anti-PD-L1) treatment. This clonotype was sampled from a man aged 50 or older with urothelial cancer. The V gene is TRBV7-2, the J gene TRBJ2-2; no definite D call. This chain's CDR3 is CASSFQASTGELFF. DNA of the CDR3: TGTGCCAGCAGCTTTCAGGCATCCACCGGGGAGCTGTTTTTT.